The clone carrying this T cell receptor beta chain was detected only a few times. V shed 7 bases and J 3 bases; nucleotides not matched to a gene: 3. CDR1 MNHNS and CDR2 SASEGT come from the germline V gene. The CDR3 runs 14 residues. TCRdb called the PCR reads again in MiXCR, with one record for every CDR3 protein. The sample lists approximately 11,000 distinct CDR3 sequences; about a quarter were seen once. This record comes from a study of immune characterization of retroperitoneal liposarcoma. This receptor was obtained from a female donor with retroperitoneal liposarcoma. This sequence joins TRBV6-1 and TRBJ2-2; 9 bases are shared with TRBD1. Sequenced: tumor tissue. CDR3 nucleotides: TGTGCCAGCATTACAGGGGGCGACACCGGGGAGCTGTTTTTT. Its protein is CASITGGDTGELFF.